This T cell receptor (beta chain) was sequenced during a study of persistence of HIV-infected CD4 T cells. The V end was cut by 4 bases, the J end by 4 bases, with 7 bases between. This CDR3 has 11 residues. Looked up from germline, CDR1 is SQVTM and CDR2 is ANQGSEA. Stimulation used approximately 10 ug/mL lysate from CMV-infected fibroblasts. CD40L/CD69 double-negative CD45RO-high memory CD4+ T cells were collected. This was the immunoSEQ version 4 assay in survey mode. Clones were read by immunoSEQ multiplex PCR, and TCRdb kept only the in-frame ones, dropping some. The table includes approximately 26,000 clones, around 80% detected once. In the case of this clone: As yet, its antigen is unknown.

The receptor was derived from an adult woman with HIV who was CMV-seropositive. V and J are TRBV29-1 and TRBJ1-2; no definite D call. The source material was CD4+ T cells sorted from PBMCs after approximately 19-hour stimulation, sampled from a patient who received antiretroviral therapy. The CDR3 DNA sequence: TGCAGCGTTGGGCTCGGCTATGGCTACACCTTC. It yields the protein CSVGLGYGYTF.